The clone carrying this TCR beta chain was seen ten or more times. The antigen remains unidentified. Healthy Caucasians, and only they, were the donors. These data originate in a study of identical twins. Template switching, a step in the protocol, added a universal primer site, and cDNA carried unique molecular identifiers. MiXCR, applied by TCRdb to the 5' RACE reads, yields one record per CDR3 protein. The sample yields 400,000 to 500,000 distinct CDR3 sequences, roughly an eighth seen once. V dropped 7 bases and J dropped 0 bases, with 9 bases sitting between them. The length of the CDR3 is 14 residues. Germline values: CDR1 LGHNA, CDR2 YSLEER. The study's findings and limits: Abundant beta clonotypes from cord blood bore fewer insertions; memory repertoires lacked this pattern. Weaker excess twin sharing was seen among beta out-of-frame sequences.

In addition, the sample was reused for a study of yellow fever vaccine responses in identical twins.

The chain links TRBV4-3 to TRBJ2-2; D remains ambiguous. Source material: CD4+ T cells sorted from blood. This TCR was recovered from a woman aged 18-35 years in good health. The CDR3: CASKALANTGELFF. CDR3 nucleotide sequence: TGCGCCAGCAAAGCGCTCGCGAACACCGGGGAGCTGTTTTTT.